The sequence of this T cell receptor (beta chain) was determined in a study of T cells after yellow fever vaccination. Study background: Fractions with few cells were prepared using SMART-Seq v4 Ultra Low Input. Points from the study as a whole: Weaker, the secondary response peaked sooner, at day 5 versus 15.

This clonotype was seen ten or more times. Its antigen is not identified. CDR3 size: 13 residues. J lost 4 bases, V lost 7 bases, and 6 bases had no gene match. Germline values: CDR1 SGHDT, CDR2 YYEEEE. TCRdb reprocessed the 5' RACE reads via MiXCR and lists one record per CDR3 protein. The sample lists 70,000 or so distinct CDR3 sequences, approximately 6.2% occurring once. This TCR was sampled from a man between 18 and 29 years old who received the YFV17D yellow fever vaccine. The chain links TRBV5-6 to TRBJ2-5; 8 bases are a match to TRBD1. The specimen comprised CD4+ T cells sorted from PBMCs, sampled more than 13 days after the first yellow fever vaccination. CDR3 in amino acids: CASAWQGAETQYF. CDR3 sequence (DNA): TGTGCCAGCGCTTGGCAGGGGGCAGAGACCCAGTACTTC.